Described below is a single T cell receptor (beta chain) sequence and its context. Its antigen is currently unknown. Germline CDR1 LGHNA, CDR2 YNFKEQ. The CDR3 is made up of 20 amino acids. The junction had 13 bases not matched to a gene; V was cut back by 1 base and J by 0 bases. TCRdb's table, derived via immunoSEQ multiplex PCR, lists solely in-frame clones and lacks some. This sample carries roughly 150,000 clones, over 85% of them seen once, and the ten largest clones take over 9%. This specimen comes from a study of cytomegalovirus exposure and HLA in healthy donors. Notes on the study in general: Cytomegalovirus association was assigned to about 150 TCR beta chains. In vitro, a few CMV-associated chains proved specific for CMV antigens.

The approximately 120-subject validation cohort, separate from the roughly 700-subject first cohort, included the donors. V gene TRBV4-2 combines with J gene TRBJ2-4; 9 nucleotides line up with TRBD2. Sequenced sample: PBMCs. This sequence originates from a woman under 30 in good health and CMV-seropositive. The CDR3 region is CASSQVLGSGGRLAKNIQYF. CDR3 nucleotide sequence: TGTGCCAGCAGCCAAGTTTTAGGTAGCGGGGGACGACTAGCCAAAAACATTCAGTACTTC.